This entry describes one T cell receptor (beta chain). Its cognate antigen is unknown. This CDR3 comprises 16 residues. The trim removed 4 bases at V and 2 bases at J, leaving 9 bases unmatched. Per germline, CDR1 DFQATT and CDR2 SNEGSKA (reference sequence). A second PCR of roughly 7 to 11 cycles used a sample-barcoded 5' primer and a J-beta primer mix. Each cDNA molecule, via a template-switch adaptor with 12 random nucleotides, was tagged. Researchers report that each sample yielded at least 2.5 million CDR3-containing paired-end reads. TCRdb passed the 5' RACE reads through MiXCR, listing each CDR3 protein once. Among about 900,000 distinct CDR3 sequences, about 48% were seen once, and the ten largest hold about an eighth. This sample is part of a study of blood T cells in healthy people across ages. Study results and caveats: Both higher diversity and more naive CD4+ cells marked long-lived donors when set against aged donors.

This TCR was sampled from a man younger than 45 in good health. The chain couples TRBV20-1 to TRBJ2-7, with 12 bases aligning to TRBD2. The sample comprised blood. CDR3: CSANPIRLAGAYEQYF. Written as DNA, the CDR3 is TGCAGTGCTAACCCTATTCGACTAGCGGGGGCCTACGAGCAGTACTTC.